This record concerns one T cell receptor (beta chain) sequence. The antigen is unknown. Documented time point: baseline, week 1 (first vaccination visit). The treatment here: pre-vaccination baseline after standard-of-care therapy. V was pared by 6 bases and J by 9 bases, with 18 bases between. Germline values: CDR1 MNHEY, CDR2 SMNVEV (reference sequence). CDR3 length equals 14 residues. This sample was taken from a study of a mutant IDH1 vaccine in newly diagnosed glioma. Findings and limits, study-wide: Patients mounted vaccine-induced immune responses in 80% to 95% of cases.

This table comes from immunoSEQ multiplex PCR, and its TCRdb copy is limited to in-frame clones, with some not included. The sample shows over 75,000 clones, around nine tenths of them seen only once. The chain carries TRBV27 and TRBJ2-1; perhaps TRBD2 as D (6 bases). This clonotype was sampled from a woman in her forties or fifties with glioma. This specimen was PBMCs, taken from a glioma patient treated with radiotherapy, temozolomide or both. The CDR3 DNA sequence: TGTGCCAGCAGACCGCTGGCAGCGGGTGGTGAGCAGTTCTTC. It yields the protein CASRPLAAGGEQFF.